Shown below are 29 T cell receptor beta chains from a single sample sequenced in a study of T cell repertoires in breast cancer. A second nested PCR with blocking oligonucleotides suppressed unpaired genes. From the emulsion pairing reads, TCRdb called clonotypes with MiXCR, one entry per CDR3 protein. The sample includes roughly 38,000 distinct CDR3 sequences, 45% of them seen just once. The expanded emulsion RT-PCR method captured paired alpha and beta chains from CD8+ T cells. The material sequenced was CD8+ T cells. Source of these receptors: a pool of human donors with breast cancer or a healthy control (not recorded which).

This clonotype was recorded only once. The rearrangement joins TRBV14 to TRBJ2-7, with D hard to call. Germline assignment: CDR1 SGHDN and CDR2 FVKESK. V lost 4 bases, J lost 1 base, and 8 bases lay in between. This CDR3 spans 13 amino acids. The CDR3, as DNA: TGTGCCAGCAGCCTAAGCCAGTCCTACGAGCAGTACTTC. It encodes CASSLSQSYEQYF.

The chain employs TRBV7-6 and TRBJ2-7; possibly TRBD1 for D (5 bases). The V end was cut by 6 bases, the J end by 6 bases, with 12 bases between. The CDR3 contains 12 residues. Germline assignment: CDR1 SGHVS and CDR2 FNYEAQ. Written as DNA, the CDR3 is TGTGCCAGCAGTTATGACAGTGGCGAGCAGTACTTC. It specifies CASSYDSGEQYF.

CDR3: CASSVGLAGGDTGELFF. The CDR3 DNA reads as TGTGCCAGCAGCGTAGGACTAGCGGGCGGAGACACCGGGGAGCTGTTTTTT. This chain uses TRBV9 with TRBJ2-2; 10 bases map to TRBD2. V shed 0 bases, J shed 3 bases, and the junction held 5 bases outside the gene matches. Germline CDR1 SGDLS, CDR2 YYNGEE. The CDR3 length is 17 residues.

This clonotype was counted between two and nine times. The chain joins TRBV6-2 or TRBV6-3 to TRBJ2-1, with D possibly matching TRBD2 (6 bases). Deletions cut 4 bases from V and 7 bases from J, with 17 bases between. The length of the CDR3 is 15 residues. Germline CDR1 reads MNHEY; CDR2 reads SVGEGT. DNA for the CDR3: TGTGCCAGCAGTTTCGCCCGGGACTTAGGTAATGAGCAGTTCTTC. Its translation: CASSFARDLGNEQFF.

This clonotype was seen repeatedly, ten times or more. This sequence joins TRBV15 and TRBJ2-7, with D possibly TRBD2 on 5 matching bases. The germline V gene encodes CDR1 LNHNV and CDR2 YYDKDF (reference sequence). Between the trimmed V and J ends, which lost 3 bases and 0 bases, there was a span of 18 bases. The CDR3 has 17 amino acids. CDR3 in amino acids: CATSSRETSAPSYEQYF. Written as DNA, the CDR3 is TGTGCCACCAGCAGTAGGGAGACCTCAGCCCCCTCCTACGAGCAGTACTTC. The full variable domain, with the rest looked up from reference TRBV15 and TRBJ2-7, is DAMVIQNPRYQVTQFGKPVTLSCSQTLNHNVMYWYQQKSSQAPKLLFHYYDKDFNNEADTPDNFQSRRPNTSFCFLDIRSPGLGDTAMYLCATSSRETSAPSYEQYFGPGTRLTVT.

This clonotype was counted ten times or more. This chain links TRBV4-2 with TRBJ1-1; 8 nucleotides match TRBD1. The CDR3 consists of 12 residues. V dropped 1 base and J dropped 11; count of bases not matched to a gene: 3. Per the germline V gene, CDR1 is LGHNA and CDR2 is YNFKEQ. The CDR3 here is CASSQGTGRAFF. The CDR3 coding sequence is TGTGCCAGCAGCCAAGGGACAGGGAGGGCTTTCTTT.

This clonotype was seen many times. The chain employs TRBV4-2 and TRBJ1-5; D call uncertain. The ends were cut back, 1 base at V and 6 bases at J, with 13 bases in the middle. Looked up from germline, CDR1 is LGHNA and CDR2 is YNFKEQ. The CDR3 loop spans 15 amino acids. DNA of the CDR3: TGTGCCAGCAGCCAAGCCCCGAACCGTGGTCAGCCCCAGCATTTT. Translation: CASSQAPNRGQPQHF.

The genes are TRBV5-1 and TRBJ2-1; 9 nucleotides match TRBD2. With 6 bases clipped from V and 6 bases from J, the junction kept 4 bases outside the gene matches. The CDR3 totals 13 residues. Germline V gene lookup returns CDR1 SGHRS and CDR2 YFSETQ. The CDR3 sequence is CASTKTSGNEQFF. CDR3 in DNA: TGCGCCAGCACCAAGACTAGCGGCAATGAGCAGTTCTTC. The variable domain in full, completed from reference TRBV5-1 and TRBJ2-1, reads KAGVTQTPRYLIKTRGQQVTLSCSPISGHRSVSWYQQTPGQGLQFLFEYFSETQRNKGNFPGRFSGRQFSNSRSEMNVSTLELGDSALYLCASTKTSGNEQFFGPGTRLTVL.

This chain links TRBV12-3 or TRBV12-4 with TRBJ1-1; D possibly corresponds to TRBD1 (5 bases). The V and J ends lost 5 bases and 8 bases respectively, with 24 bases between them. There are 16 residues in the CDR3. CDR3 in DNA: TGTGCCAGCAGTCCCCCCGCTCGGGACCTTGTTACCGAAGCTTTCTTT. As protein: CASSPPARDLVTEAFF.

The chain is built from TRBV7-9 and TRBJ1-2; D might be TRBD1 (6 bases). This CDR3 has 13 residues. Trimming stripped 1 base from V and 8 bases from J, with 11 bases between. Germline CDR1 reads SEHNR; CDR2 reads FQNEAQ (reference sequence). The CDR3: CASSLVRTEGYTF. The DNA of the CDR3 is TGTGCCAGCAGCTTAGTTAGGACAGAAGGCTACACCTTC.

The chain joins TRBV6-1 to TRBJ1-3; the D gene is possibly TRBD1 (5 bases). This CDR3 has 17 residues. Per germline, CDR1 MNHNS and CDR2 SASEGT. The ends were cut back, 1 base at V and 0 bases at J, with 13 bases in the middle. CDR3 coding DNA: TGTGCCAGCAGTGAAGAGGGGATTCTTTCCTCTGGAAACACCATATATTTT. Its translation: CASSEEGILSSGNTIYF.

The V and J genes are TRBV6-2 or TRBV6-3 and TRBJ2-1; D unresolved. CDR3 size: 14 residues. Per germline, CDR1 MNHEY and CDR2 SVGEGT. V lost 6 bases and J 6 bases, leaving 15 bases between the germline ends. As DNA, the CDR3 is TGTGCCAGCAGGCCCCCGAAGGCAGGCAATGAGCAGTTCTTC. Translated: CASRPPKAGNEQFF.

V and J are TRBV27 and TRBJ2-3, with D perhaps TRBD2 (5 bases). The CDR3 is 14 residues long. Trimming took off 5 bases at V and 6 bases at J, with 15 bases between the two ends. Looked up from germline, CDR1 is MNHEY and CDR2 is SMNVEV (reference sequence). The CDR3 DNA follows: TGTGCCAGCAGTCCGACGATCCCGGGGGATACGCAGTATTTT. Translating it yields CASSPTIPGDTQYF.

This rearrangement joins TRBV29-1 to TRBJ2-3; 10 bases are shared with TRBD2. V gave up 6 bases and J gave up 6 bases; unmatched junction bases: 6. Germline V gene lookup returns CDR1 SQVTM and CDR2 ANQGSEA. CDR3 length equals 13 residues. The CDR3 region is CSVALAGEDTQYF. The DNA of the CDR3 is TGCAGCGTAGCGCTAGCGGGGGAGGATACGCAGTATTTT.

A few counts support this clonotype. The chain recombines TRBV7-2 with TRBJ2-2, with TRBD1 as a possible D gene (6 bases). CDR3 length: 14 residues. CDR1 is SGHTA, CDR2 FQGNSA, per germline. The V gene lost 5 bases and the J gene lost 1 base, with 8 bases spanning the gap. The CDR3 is CASSGQLNTGELFF. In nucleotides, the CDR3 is TGTGCCAGCAGCGGACAGCTGAACACCGGGGAGCTGTTTTTT.

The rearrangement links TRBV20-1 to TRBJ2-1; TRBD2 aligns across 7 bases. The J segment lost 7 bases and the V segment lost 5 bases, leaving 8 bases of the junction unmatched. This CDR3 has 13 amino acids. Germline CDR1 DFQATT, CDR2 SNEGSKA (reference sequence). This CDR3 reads CSALEGEGNEQFF. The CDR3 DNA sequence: TGCAGTGCTTTAGAAGGGGAGGGGAATGAGCAGTTCTTC.

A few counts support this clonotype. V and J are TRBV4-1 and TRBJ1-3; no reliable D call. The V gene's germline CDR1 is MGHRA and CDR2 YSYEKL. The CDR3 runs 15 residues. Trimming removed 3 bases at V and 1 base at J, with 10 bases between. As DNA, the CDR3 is TGCGCCAGCAGCCATGAGATGAGGTCTGGAAACACCATATATTTT. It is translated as CASSHEMRSGNTIYF.

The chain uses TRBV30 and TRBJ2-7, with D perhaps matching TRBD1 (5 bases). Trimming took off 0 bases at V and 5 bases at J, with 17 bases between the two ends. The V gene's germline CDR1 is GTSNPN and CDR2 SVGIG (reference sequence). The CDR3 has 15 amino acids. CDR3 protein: CAWSVHKGIGNEQYF. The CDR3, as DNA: TGTGCCTGGAGTGTACATAAGGGGATAGGCAACGAGCAGTACTTC.

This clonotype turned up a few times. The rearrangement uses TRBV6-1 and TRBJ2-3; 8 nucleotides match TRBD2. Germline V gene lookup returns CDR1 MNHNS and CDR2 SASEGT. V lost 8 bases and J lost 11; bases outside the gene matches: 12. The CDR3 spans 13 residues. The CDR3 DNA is TGTGCCAGCTCAGGACTAGCAAGAGCGGGGCAGTATTTT. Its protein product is CASSGLARAGQYF.

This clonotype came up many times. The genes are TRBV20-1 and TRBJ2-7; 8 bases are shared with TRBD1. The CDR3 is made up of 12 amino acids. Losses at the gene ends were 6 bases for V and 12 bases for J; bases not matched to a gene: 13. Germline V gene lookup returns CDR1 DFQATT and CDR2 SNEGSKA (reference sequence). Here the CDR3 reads CSAIGQGSLWYF. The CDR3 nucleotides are TGCAGTGCAATTGGACAGGGATCCCTTTGGTACTTC.

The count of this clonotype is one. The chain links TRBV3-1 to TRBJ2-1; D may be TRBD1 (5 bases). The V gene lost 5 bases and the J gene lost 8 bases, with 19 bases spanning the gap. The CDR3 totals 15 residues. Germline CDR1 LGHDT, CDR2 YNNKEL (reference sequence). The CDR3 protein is CASSFPAQASDEQFF. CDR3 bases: TGTGCCAGCAGCTTCCCGGCACAGGCGAGTGATGAGCAGTTCTTC.

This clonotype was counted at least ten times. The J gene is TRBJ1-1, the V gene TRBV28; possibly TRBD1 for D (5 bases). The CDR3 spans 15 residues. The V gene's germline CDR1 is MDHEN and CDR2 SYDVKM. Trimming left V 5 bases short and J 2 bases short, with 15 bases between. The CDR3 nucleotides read TGTGCCAGCAGTACCGCTGGGACGGGAAACACTGAAGCTTTCTTT. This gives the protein CASSTAGTGNTEAFF. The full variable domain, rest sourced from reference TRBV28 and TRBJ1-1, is DVKVTQSSRYLVKRTGEKVFLECVQDMDHENMFWYRQDPGLGLRLIYFSYDVKMKEKGDIPEGYSVSREKKERFSLILESASTNQTSMYLCASSTAGTGNTEAFFGQGTRLTVV.

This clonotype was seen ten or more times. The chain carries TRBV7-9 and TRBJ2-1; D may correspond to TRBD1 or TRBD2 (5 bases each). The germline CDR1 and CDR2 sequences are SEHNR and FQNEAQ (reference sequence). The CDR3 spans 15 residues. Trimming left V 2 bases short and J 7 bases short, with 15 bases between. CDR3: CASSLSQDSLNEQFF. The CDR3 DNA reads TGTGCCAGCAGCTTATCACAGGACTCTCTGAATGAGCAGTTCTTC.

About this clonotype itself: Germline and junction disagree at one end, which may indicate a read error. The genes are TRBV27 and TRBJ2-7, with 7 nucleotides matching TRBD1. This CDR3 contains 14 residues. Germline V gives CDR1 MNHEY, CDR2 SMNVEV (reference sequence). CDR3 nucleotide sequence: TGTGTCAGCAGTTTCCAGGGGGTCGTCGGCGAGCAGTACTTC. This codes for CVSSFQGVVGEQYF.

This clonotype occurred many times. The CDR3 sequence: CASSTPAVNEQFF. CDR3 in DNA: TGTGCCAGCAGTACCCCAGCGGTCAATGAGCAGTTCTTC. The chain links TRBV27 to TRBJ2-1, with D possibly matching TRBD2 (5 bases). CDR3 length equals 13 residues. The germline V gene has CDR1 MNHEY and CDR2 SMNVEV (reference sequence). Trimming removed 5 bases from V and 6 bases from J, with 11 bases in between.

The CDR3 nucleotides are TGTGCCAGCAGTTTCATTGGTTCTTACAATGAGCAGTTCTTC. Translation gives CASSFIGSYNEQFF. The V and J genes are TRBV4-2 and TRBJ2-1; D remains unclear. This CDR3 has 14 amino acids. V shed 6 bases and J shed 4 bases, with 13 bases lying between them. Per the germline V gene, CDR1 is LGHNA and CDR2 is YNFKEQ.

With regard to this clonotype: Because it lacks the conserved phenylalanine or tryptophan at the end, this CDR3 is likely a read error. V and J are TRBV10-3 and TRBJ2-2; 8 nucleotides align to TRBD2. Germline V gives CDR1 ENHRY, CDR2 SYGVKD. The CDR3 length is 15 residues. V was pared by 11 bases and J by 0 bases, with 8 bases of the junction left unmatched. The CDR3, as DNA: TGTGCCGTCATGCCGGGACTAGCGAACACCGGGGAGCTGTTTTCT. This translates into CAVMPGLANTGELFS.

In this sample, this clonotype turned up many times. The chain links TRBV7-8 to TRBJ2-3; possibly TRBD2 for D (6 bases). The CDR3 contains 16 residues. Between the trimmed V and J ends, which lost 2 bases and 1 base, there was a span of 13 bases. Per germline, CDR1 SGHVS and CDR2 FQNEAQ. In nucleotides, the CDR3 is TGTGCCAGCAGCTTAAGGTCGGGACTGGGCACAGATACGCAGTATTTT. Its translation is CASSLRSGLGTDTQYF.

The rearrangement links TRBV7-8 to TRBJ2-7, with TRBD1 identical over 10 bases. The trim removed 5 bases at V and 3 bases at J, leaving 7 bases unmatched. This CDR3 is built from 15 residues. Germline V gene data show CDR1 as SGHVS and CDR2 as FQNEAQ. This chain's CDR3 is CASSPSRDRGYEQYF. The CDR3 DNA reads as TGTGCCAGCAGCCCCAGTAGGGACAGGGGCTACGAGCAGTACTTC.